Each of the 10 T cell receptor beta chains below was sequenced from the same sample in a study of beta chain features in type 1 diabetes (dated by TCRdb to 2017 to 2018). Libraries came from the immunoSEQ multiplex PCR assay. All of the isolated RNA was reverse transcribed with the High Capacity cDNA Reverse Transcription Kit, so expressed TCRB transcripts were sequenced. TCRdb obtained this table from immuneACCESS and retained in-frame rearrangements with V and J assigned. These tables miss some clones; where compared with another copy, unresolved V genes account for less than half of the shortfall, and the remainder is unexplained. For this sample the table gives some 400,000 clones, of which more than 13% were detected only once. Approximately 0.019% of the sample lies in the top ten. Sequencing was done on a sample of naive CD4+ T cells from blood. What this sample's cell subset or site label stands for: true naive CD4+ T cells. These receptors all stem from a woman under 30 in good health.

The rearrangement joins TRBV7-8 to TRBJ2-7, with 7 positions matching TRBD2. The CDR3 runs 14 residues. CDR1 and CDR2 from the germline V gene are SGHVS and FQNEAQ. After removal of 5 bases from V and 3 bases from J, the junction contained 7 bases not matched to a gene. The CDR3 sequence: CASSPGLEVYEQYF. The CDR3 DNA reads TGTGCCAGCAGCCCTGGACTAGAGGTCTACGAGCAGTACTTC.

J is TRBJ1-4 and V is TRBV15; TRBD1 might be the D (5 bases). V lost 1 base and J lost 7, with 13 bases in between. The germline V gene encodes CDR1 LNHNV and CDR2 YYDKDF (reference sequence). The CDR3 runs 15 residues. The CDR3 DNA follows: TGTGCCACCAGCAGAGCCAGGGAAAGGGGTGAAAAACTGTTTTTT. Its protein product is CATSRARERGEKLFF.

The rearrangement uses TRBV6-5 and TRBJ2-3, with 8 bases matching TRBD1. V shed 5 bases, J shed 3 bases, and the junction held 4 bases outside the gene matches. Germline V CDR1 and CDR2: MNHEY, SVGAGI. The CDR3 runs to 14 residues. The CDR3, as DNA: TGTGCCAGCAGTCCGGACAGGGTGACAGATACGCAGTATTTT. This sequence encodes CASSPDRVTDTQYF.

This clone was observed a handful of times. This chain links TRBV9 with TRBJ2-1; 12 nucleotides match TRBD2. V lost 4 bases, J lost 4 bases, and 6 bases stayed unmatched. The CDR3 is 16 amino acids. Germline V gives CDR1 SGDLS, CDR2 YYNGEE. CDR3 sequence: CASSSRTSGAYNEQFF. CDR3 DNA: TGTGCCAGCAGCAGCCGGACTAGCGGGGCTTACAATGAGCAGTTCTTC.

This CDR3 reads CASEEGGYTEAFF. Written as DNA, the CDR3 is TGTGCCAGCGAAGAGGGTGGGTACACTGAAGCTTTCTTT. V and J are TRBV2 and TRBJ1-1; D is ambiguous. The germline gives CDR1 SNHLY, CDR2 FYNNEI. The CDR3 has 13 residues. V was cut by 8 bases and J by 3 bases, with 13 bases left in between. Full variable domain (missing parts from reference TRBV2 and TRBJ1-1): EPEVTQTPSHQVTQMGQEVILRCVPISNHLYFYWYRQILGQKVEFLVSFYNNEISEKSEIFDDQFSVERPDGSNFTLKIRSTKLEDSAMYFCASEEGGYTEAFFGQGTRLTVV.

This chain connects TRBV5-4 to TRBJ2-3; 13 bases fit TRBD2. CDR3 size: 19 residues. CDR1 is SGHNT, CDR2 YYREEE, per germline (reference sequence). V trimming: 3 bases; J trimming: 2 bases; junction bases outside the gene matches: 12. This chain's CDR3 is CASSSGLAGVSLYTDTQYF. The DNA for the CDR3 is TGTGCCAGCAGCTCCGGACTAGCGGGAGTGTCGCTGTACACAGATACGCAGTATTTT.

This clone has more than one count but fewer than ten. As DNA, the CDR3 is TGTGCCAGCTCTCCTAACACGGGACAGGGGGCGCGCGGCTACACCTTC. Translated: CASSPNTGQGARGYTF. The genes are TRBV18 and TRBJ1-2, with TRBD1 matching 12 bases. The CDR3 runs to 16 residues. With V trimmed by 6 bases and J by 8 bases, 13 bases remained unmatched. CDR1 is KGHSH, CDR2 LQKENI, per germline.

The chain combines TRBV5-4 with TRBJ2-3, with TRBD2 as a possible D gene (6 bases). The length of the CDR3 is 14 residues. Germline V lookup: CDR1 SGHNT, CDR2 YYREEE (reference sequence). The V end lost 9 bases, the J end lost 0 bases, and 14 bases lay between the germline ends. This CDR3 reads CATSSVSSTDTQYF. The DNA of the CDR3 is TGTGCCACGTCTAGCGTTTCTAGCACAGATACGCAGTATTTT.

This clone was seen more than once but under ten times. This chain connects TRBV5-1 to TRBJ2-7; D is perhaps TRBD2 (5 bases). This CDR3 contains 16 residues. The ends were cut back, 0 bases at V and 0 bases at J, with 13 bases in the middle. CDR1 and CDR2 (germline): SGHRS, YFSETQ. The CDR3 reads CASSLVPRANSYEQYF. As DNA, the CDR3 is TGCGCCAGCAGCTTGGTCCCGAGGGCCAACTCCTACGAGCAGTACTTC.

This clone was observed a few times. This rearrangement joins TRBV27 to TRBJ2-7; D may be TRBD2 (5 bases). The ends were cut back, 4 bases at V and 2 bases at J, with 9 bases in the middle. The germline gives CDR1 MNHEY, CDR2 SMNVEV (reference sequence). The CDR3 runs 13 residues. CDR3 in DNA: TGTGCCAGCAGTTCCCGGGAAGCCTACGAGCAGTACTTC. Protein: CASSSREAYEQYF.